The T cell receptor beta chain under discussion was sequenced for a study of tumor and adjacent non-tumor tissue in lung cancer. Study-level background: Aged about 30 to 76 years, patients included more than nine men and 5 women with stage I to III disease. Overall study results and limits: Tumor repertoires had a smaller top 100 clone share than normal lung.

This sample's RNA came from whole unsorted tissue. This non-tumor lung sample came from over 3 cm beyond the tumor edge. CDR3 length equals 14 residues. CDR1 is SGHAT and CDR2 is FQNNGV in the germline V gene. Worth noting for this clonotype: Its target is unknown. A read error may account for a junction end that differs from germline.

TCRbeta libraries were built with three rounds of nested PCR, modified from ARM-PCR. TCRdb called the multiplex PCR reads again in MiXCR, with one record for every CDR3 protein. The sample lists around 75,000 distinct CDR3 sequences; about two thirds were seen once. The sequenced material came from distant non-tumor lung tissue. This receptor was taken from a woman aged 50 to 65 with non-small cell lung cancer. The J gene is TRBJ2-5, the V gene TRBV11-2; perhaps TRBD1 as D (7 bases). CDR3 nucleotides: TGTGCCAGCAGCTTAAACGCAGGGGGGCCGGCCCACTACTTC. Its translation is CASSLNAGGPAHYF.